The TCR beta chain under discussion was sequenced for a study of coeliac disease. Each fraction contributed one 500,000-cell aliquot for sequencing. TCRdb keeps only in-frame clones here, not all; method: immunoSEQ multiplex PCR. The data show around 990 clones, roughly 50% seen once. The receptor comes from a woman aged 25 to 39 without celiac disease. Input material: intraepithelial lymphocytes from the gut.

CDR3 nucleotide sequence: TGTGCCAGCAGTTTTAGGATAACGCGGACAGGAGCTTATGGCTACACCTTC. Translated, it gives CASSFRITRTGAYGYTF. The chain recombines TRBV28 with TRBJ1-2; 7 bases agree with TRBD1. J gave up 5 bases and V 3 bases, and 15 bases lay outside the gene matches. Germline V CDR1 and CDR2: MDHEN, SYDVKM. The CDR3 runs 17 residues.